This TCR beta chain is from a study of shared clonotypes between healthy human individuals. Sorted subsets were amplified in replicate PCRs using 150 to 250 ng DNA, tens of thousands of T cell genomes. The method was immunoSEQ multiplex PCR; TCRdb's version includes in-frame clones alone and lacks a portion of them. The sample includes about 2 million clones, roughly 96% seen only once; the top ten take roughly 0.13%. Germline loops: CDR1 SEHNR, CDR2 FQNEAQ (reference sequence). The CDR3 totals 16 residues. The V gene end was trimmed by 5 bases and the J gene end by 4 bases; junction bases not matched to a gene: 8. This clone was counted only a few times. Its antigen is not identified. CD4+ cells underwent separation, giving CD45RA+ naive and CD45RA-negative memory subsets. Overall study findings and caveats: The study found lower generation probabilities in non-shared clonotypes than in those shared by all four donors. Owing to a small donor count, the genetic and exposure-history diversity represented was limited.

The sequence came from a man aged 18 to 35 in good health. The sample comprised naive CD4+ T cells sorted from blood. Documented subset: CD45RA+ positively selected. J is TRBJ1-6 and V is TRBV7-9, with TRBD1 matching over 7 bases. This CDR3 is CASSRLGTEYNSPLHF. CDR3 coding DNA: TGTGCCAGCAGCCGCCTCGGGACAGAATATAATTCACCCCTCCACTTT.